A selection of T cell receptor beta chains follows, all from one sample in a study of technical replicates of blood from several donors. Clones were sequenced by immunoSEQ multiplex PCR, and TCRdb holds only the in-frame ones, with some missing. Altogether under 90,000 clones are present, roughly 94% being singletons, with the ten largest covering 0.2% to 0.3%. The sequenced sample was T cells isolated from PBMCs. The receptors were sampled from a human donor in good health. Both conserved end residues are part of each CDR3. Each record gives: CDR3 protein, J gene, D gene, V gene. A D gene is named only where the DNA matches it firmly.

CDR3 protein: CASSLRGEQFF
J gene: TRBJ2-1
D gene: NA
V gene: TRBV5-4

CDR3 protein: CASSARAGMKGNTEAFF
J gene: TRBJ1-1
D gene: NA
V gene: TRBV9

CDR3 protein: CASSPGLGQLSYEQYF
J gene: TRBJ2-7
D gene: NA
V gene: TRBV7-6

CDR3 protein: CASSERSNQPQHF
J gene: TRBJ1-5
D gene: NA
V gene: TRBV6-1

CDR3 protein: CASSQATGNQPQHF
J gene: TRBJ1-5
D gene: NA
V gene: TRBV4-1

CDR3 protein: CSVNPRSNEQFF
J gene: TRBJ2-1
D gene: NA
V gene: TRBV29-1

CDR3 protein: CASTHGQLNYGYTF
J gene: TRBJ1-2
D gene: NA
V gene: TRBV28

CDR3 protein: CASSLTGTGTYEQYF
J gene: TRBJ2-7
D gene: TRBD1
V gene: TRBV27

CDR3 protein: CASSRSGRPVDCEQFF
J gene: TRBJ2-1
D gene: TRBD2
V gene: TRBV23-1

CDR3 protein: CASAWRRDTGELFF
J gene: TRBJ2-2
D gene: NA
V gene: TRBV2

CDR3 protein: CASSDGQGSAEAFF
J gene: TRBJ1-1
D gene: TRBD1
V gene: TRBV5-1

CDR3 protein: CASSQGAGLAEYEQYF
J gene: TRBJ2-7
D gene: TRBD2
V gene: TRBV4-2

CDR3 protein: CASSHHTDTQYF
J gene: TRBJ2-3
D gene: NA
V gene: TRBV14

CDR3 protein: CASSQVAGSGNTIYF
J gene: TRBJ1-3
D gene: NA
V gene: TRBV14

CDR3 protein: CASGGSAYEQYF
J gene: TRBJ2-7
D gene: NA
V gene: TRBV6-6

CDR3 protein: CAWRDRGSSPLHF
J gene: TRBJ1-6
D gene: TRBD1
V gene: TRBV30

CDR3 protein: CASRERQGHTEAFF
J gene: TRBJ1-1
D gene: TRBD1
V gene: TRBV6-1

CDR3 protein: CASELDAEGQSYEQYF
J gene: TRBJ2-7
D gene: NA
V gene: TRBV2

CDR3 protein: CASSLLRDSSYEQYF
J gene: TRBJ2-7
D gene: TRBD1
V gene: TRBV7-9

CDR3 protein: CASSLESRDRSPYEQYF
J gene: TRBJ2-7
D gene: TRBD1
V gene: TRBV5-1

CDR3 protein: CASSQVSGTGPEAFF
J gene: TRBJ1-1
D gene: TRBD1
V gene: TRBV4-1

CDR3 protein: CASGRQGYEQYF
J gene: TRBJ2-7
D gene: NA
V gene: TRBV9

CDR3 protein: CASGGQYTEAFF
J gene: TRBJ1-1
D gene: TRBD1
V gene: TRBV28

CDR3 protein: CASSYGQGELFF
J gene: TRBJ2-2
D gene: NA
V gene: TRBV6-5

CDR3 protein: CASSPTGTEAFF
J gene: TRBJ1-1
D gene: NA
V gene: TRBV7-9

CDR3 protein: CASSLDRVATQYF
J gene: TRBJ2-5
D gene: NA
V gene: TRBV5-1

CDR3 protein: CAISGGGPEQYF
J gene: TRBJ2-7
D gene: TRBD1
V gene: TRBV10-3

CDR3 protein: CASSPYLTGSSYNEQFF
J gene: TRBJ2-1
D gene: NA
V gene: TRBV4-1

CDR3 protein: CASSFLGRTGSPRDGYTF
J gene: TRBJ1-2
D gene: NA
V gene: TRBV7-8

CDR3 protein: CSVWGGRAADTQYF
J gene: TRBJ2-3
D gene: TRBD2
V gene: TRBV29-1

CDR3 protein: CASRDSYGPALFF
J gene: TRBJ2-2
D gene: NA
V gene: TRBV7-9

CDR3 protein: CASSFSFGTGAYEQYF
J gene: TRBJ2-7
D gene: TRBD1
V gene: TRBV5-1

CDR3 protein: CSVEDGGYEQYF
J gene: TRBJ2-7
D gene: NA
V gene: TRBV29-1

CDR3 protein: CASSGTGSFYGYTF
J gene: TRBJ1-2
D gene: TRBD1
V gene: TRBV19

CDR3 protein: CSVAVSSSYNEQFF
J gene: TRBJ2-1
D gene: NA
V gene: TRBV29-1

CDR3 protein: CASRVLAGSSYEQYF
J gene: TRBJ2-7
D gene: TRBD2
V gene: TRBV2

CDR3 protein: CSARGGDEQYF
J gene: TRBJ2-7
D gene: TRBD2
V gene: TRBV20-1

CDR3 protein: CAASEGRVTTEAFF
J gene: TRBJ1-1
D gene: NA
V gene: TRBV15

CDR3 protein: CASSEWTSAYNEQFF
J gene: TRBJ2-1
D gene: TRBD2
V gene: TRBV7-6

CDR3 protein: CSAEVVNEQYF
J gene: TRBJ2-7
D gene: NA
V gene: TRBV20-1

CDR3 protein: CASSDSTSGSYNEQFF
J gene: TRBJ2-1
D gene: TRBD2
V gene: TRBV6-4

CDR3 protein: CASSRTEAAGDTQYF
J gene: TRBJ2-3
D gene: NA
V gene: TRBV19

CDR3 protein: CASNLAQNEKLFF
J gene: TRBJ1-4
D gene: NA
V gene: TRBV6-1

CDR3 protein: CASISGFEAFF
J gene: TRBJ1-1
D gene: NA
V gene: TRBV28

CDR3 protein: CASSQSTPTNEKLFF
J gene: TRBJ1-4
D gene: NA
V gene: TRBV4-1

CDR3 protein: CASSVALAGPSTDTQYF
J gene: TRBJ2-3
D gene: TRBD2
V gene: TRBV6-1